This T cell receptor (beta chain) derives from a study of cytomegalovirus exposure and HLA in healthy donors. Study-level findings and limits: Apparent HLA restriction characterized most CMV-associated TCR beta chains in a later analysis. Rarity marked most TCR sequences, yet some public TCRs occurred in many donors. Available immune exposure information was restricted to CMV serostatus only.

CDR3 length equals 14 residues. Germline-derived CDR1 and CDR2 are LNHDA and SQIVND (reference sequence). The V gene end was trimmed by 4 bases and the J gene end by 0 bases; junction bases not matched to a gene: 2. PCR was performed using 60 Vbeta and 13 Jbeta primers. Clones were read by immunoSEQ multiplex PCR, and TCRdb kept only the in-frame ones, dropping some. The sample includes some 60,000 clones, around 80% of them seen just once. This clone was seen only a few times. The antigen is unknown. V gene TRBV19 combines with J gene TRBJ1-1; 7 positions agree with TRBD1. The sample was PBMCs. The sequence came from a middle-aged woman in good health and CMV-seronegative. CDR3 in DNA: TGTGCCAGTAGTAGGGACAGCTTGAACACTGAAGCTTTCTTT. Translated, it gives CASSRDSLNTEAFF.